This T cell receptor (beta chain) was identified in a study of early T cells in non-severe SARS-CoV-2 infection. Across the study: The authors sequenced bulk RNA from unsorted whole blood, leaving chains unpaired. Broader study findings: Matching against VDJdb likely underestimated virus-specific expansions, favoring anti-spike CD8.

V gave up 6 bases and J gave up 0 bases, with 11 bases separating them. Germline CDR1 is SQVTM and CDR2 is ANQGSEA. This CDR3 contains 13 residues. This clonotype was seen a handful of times. Its cognate antigen is unknown. Individually, cDNA molecules had unique molecular identifiers attached to them. Each CDR3 protein is one row after TCRdb ran MiXCR on the 5' RACE reads. The repertoire holds about 64,000 distinct CDR3 sequences, with about an eighth as singletons. This sequence originates from an adult who was a healthcare worker with PCR-confirmed SARS-CoV-2 infection or an uninfected control (not recorded which). The gene calls are TRBV29-1 and TRBJ1-2, with D hard to call. The specimen sequenced was whole blood. The CDR3 coding sequence is TGCAGCGTCCCATCGCCAACTAACTATGGCTACACCTTC. This codes for CSVPSPTNYGYTF.